This TCR beta chain was recorded in a study of T cells after yellow fever vaccination. Study context: Those fractions that held only low numbers of cells were prepared using the SMART-Seq v4 Ultra Low Input RNA kit.

TCRdb re-called the 5' RACE reads through MiXCR, storing one row per CDR3 protein. The table shows around 600,000 distinct CDR3 sequences, with roughly an eighth occurring only once. V shed 6 bases and J shed 12 bases, with 27 bases lying between them. Germline CDR1 is DFQATT and CDR2 is SNEGSKA (reference sequence). The CDR3 totals 15 residues. Of note for this clonotype: Its antigen is as yet unknown.

Regarding the study as a whole: Contamination of FACS-sorted repertoires by abundant clonotypes from the bulk population could occur.

The TCR originated in a man aged 30 to 45 who received the YFV17D yellow fever vaccine. V and J are TRBV20-1 and TRBJ2-1; D might be TRBD2 (7 bases). This material consisted of PBMCs, taken on the day of the yellow fever booster vaccination. Here the CDR3 DNA reads TGCAGTGCCCCGAAGGGGGGGAGCGGCAATTGGGGGCAGTTCTTC. It translates to CSAPKGGSGNWGQFF.